The TCR beta chain described here comes from a study of cytomegalovirus exposure and HLA in healthy donors. Study context: A prior study identified 117 million unique TCR beta sequences from around 180 million T cells. Out of around 360 genotyped donors, about 76% belonged to the Caucasian-associated ancestry cluster.

In this sample, this clone turned up a few times. Its antigen is as yet unknown. Primers: 60 Vbeta forward and 13 Jbeta reverse. Method: immunoSEQ multiplex PCR; TCRdb's copy keeps in-frame clones and lacks some. The table records some 90,000 clones, roughly 73% of them present only once. In germline, CDR1 is SEHNR, CDR2 FQNEAQ (reference sequence). V was pared by 2 bases and J by 5 bases, with 9 bases between. The CDR3 runs 13 residues. Study outcomes and limitations: Indistinguishable V segments, including TRBV6-2 and TRBV6-3, were excluded.

Sequenced input: PBMCs. This chain uses TRBV7-9 with TRBJ1-1; no reliable D call. The sequence was obtained from a male donor in good health and CMV-seropositive. CDR3 DNA sequence: TGTGCCAGCAGCTTAAGGGAGGAGACTGAAGCTTTCTTT. Protein sequence: CASSLREETEAFF.